The present T cell receptor (beta chain) was sequenced within a study of OX40 agonist ivuxolimab in advanced cancers. Background on the study: A partial response was reached by three patients: one with hepatocellular carcinoma and two with cutaneous melanoma.

From germline, CDR1 is SGHTA and CDR2 FQGNSA. The CDR3 is 14 residues long. After removal of 2 bases from V and 2 bases from J, the junction contained 2 bases not matched to a gene. Method: immunoSEQ multiplex PCR; TCRdb's copy keeps in-frame clones and lacks some. The table shows about 53,000 clones, with 80% to 85% occurring only once. Regarding this clone: What it binds is not known.

Whole-study findings and limits: Partial responders at 0.1-3.0 mg/kg had among the lowest clonal expansion. At 0.1 to 3.0 mg/kg, CD4+ and CD8+ blood T cells expanded clonally by week 6.

The rearrangement joins TRBV7-2 to TRBJ2-7; 8 nucleotides line up with TRBD1. Sequences were derived from CD4+ or CD8+ T cells sorted from blood, sampled in a trial of the OX40 agonist ivuxolimab. The clonotype comes from an adult with an advanced solid tumor such as melanoma, head and neck, liver or kidney cancer. The CDR3 DNA sequence: TGTGCCAGCAGCTTATCGGGACAGGCCTACGAGCAGTACTTC. Translation: CASSLSGQAYEQYF.